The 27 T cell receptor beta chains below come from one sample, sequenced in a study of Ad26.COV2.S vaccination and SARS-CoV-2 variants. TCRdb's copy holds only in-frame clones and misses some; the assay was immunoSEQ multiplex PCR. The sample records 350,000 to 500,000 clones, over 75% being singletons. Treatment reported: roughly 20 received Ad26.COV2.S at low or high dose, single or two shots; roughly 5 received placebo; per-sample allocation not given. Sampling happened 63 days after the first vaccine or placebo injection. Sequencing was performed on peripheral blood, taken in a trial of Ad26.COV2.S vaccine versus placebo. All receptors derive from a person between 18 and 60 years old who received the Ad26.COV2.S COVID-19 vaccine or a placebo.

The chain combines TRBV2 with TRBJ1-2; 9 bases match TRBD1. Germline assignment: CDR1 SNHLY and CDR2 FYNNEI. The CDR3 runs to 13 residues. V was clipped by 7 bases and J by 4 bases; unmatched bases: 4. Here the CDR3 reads CASIRQGVYGYTF. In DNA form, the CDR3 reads TGTGCCAGCATCAGACAGGGGGTCTATGGCTACACCTTC.

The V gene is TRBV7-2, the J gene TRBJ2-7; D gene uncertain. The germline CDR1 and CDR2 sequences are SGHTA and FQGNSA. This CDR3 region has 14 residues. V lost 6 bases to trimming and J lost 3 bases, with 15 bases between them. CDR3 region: CASSRQELNYEQYF. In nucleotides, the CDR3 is TGTGCCAGCAGTCGCCAGGAACTGAACTACGAGCAGTACTTC.

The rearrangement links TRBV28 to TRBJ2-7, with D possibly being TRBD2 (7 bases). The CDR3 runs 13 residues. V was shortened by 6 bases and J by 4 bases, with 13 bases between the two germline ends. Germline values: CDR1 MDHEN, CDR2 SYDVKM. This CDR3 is CASSLRGGYEQYF. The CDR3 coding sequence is TGTGCCAGCAGCTTAAGGGGGGGGTACGAGCAGTACTTC.

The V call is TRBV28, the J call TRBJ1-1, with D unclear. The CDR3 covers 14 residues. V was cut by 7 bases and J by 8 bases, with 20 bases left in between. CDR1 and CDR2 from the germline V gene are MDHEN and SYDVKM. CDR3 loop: CASTHEGAFNEAFF. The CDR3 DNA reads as TGTGCCAGCACCCATGAGGGCGCGTTTAACGAAGCTTTCTTT. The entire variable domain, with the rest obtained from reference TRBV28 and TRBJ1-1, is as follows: DVKVTQSSRYLVKRTGEKVFLECVQDMDHENMFWYRQDPGLGLRLIYFSYDVKMKEKGDIPEGYSVSREKKERFSLILESASTNQTSMYLCASTHEGAFNEAFFGQGTRLTVV.

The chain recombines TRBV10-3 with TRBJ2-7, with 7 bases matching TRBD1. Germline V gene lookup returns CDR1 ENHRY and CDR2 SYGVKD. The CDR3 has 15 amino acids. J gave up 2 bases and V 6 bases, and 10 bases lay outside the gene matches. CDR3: CAIRGDSRIAYEQYF. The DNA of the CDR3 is TGTGCCATCAGAGGGGACAGTCGGATCGCCTACGAGCAGTACTTC.

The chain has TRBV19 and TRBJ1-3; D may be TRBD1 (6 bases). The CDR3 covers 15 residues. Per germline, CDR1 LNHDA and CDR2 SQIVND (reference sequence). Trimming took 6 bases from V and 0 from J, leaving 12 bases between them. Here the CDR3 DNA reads TGTGCCAGTAGATTGACAGGAAACTCTGGAAACACCATATATTTT. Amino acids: CASRLTGNSGNTIYF. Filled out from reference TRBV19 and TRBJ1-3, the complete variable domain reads DGGITQSPKYLFRKEGQNVTLSCEQNLNHDAMYWYRQDPGQGLRLIYYSQIVNDFQKGDIAEGYSVSREKKESFPLTVTSAQKNPTAFYLCASRLTGNSGNTIYFGEGSWLTVV.

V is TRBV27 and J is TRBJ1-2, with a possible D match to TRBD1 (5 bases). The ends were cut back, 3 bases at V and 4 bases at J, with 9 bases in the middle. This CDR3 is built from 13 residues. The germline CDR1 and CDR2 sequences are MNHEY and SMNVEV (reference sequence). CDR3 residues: CASSFGGGYGYTF. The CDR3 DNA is TGTGCCAGCAGTTTCGGTGGGGGCTATGGCTACACCTTC.

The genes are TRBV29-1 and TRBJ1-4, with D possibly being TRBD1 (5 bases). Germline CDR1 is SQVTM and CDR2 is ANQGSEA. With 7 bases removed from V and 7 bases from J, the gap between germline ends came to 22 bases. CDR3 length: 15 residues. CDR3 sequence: CSASFPGGMVEKLFF. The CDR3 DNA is TGCAGCGCTAGCTTTCCTGGGGGTATGGTTGAAAAACTGTTTTTT.

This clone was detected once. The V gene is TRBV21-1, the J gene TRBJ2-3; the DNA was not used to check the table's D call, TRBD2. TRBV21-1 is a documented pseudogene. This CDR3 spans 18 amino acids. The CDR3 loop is CASSPKGRTSGWVDTQYF. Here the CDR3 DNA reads TGTGCCAGCAGCCCGAAGGGCCGGACTAGCGGATGGGTAGATACGCAGTATTTT.

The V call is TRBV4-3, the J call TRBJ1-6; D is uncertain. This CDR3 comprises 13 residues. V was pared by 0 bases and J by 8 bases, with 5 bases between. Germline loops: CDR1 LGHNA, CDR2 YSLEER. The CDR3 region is CASSQERHSPLHF. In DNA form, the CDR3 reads TGCGCCAGCAGCCAAGAACGGCATTCACCCCTCCACTTT.

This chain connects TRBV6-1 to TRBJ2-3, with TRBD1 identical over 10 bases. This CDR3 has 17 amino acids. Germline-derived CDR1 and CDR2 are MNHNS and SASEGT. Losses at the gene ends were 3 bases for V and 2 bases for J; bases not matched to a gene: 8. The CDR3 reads CASSDGGTGVDTDTQYF. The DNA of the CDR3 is TGTGCCAGCAGTGACGGAGGGACAGGGGTCGACACAGATACGCAGTATTTT.

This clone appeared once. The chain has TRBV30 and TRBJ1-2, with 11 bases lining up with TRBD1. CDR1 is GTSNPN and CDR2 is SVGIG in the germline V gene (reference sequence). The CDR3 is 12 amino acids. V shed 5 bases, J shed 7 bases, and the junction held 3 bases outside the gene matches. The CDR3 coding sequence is TGTGCCTGGTGGACAGGGGGCGTTGGCTACACCTTC. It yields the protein CAWWTGGVGYTF.

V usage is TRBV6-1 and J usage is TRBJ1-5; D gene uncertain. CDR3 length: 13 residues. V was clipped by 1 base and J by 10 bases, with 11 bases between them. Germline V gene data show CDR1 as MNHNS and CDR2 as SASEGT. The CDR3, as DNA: TGTGCCAGCAGTGAAGTGGGCATCCAACCCCAGCATTTT. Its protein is CASSEVGIQPQHF.

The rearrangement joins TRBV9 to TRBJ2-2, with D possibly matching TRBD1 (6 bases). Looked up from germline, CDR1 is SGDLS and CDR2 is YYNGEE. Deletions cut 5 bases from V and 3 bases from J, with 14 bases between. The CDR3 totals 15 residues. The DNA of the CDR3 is TGTGCCAGCAGTAAGGGGGAAGGTCACACCGGGGAGCTGTTTTTT. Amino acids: CASSKGEGHTGELFF.

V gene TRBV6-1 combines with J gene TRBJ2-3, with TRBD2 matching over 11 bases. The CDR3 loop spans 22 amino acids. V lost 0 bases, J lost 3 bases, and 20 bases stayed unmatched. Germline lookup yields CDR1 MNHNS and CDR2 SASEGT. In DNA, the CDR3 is TGTGCCAGCAGTGAAGCGCTTCTAGGACGACGTAGCGGGGGGGCTCTGACAGATACGCAGTATTTT. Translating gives CASSEALLGRRSGGALTDTQYF.

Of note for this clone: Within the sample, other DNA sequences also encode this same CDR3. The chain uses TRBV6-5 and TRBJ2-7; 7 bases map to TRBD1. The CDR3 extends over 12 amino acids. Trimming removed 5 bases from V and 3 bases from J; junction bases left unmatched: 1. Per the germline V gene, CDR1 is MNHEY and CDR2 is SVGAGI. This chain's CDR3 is CASSRQGYEQYF. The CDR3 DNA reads TGTGCCAGCAGTAGACAGGGCTACGAGCAGTACTTC.

The CDR3 protein is CASRDRGGASDTQYF. The CDR3 DNA is TGTGCCAGCAGGGACCGCGGGGGGGCATCAGATACGCAGTATTTT. This chain uses TRBV6-5 with TRBJ2-3; 9 bases are shared with TRBD2. This CDR3 contains 15 residues. Germline V lookup: CDR1 MNHEY, CDR2 SVGAGI. V shed 6 bases and J 4 bases; nucleotides not matched to a gene: 8.

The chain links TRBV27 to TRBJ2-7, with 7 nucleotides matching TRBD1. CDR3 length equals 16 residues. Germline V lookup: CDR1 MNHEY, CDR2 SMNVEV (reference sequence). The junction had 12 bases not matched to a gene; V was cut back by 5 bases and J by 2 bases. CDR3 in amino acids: CASSPLTGSGAYEQYF. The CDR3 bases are TGTGCCAGCAGTCCCTTGACAGGGAGTGGGGCCTACGAGCAGTACTTC.

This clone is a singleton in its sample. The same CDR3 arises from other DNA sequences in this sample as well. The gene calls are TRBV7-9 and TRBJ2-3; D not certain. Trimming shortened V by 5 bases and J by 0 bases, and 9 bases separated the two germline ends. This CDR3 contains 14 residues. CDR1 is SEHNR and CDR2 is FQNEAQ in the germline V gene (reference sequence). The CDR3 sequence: CASSPGTSTDTQYF. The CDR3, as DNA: TGTGCCAGCAGCCCCGGAACTAGCACAGATACGCAGTATTTT.

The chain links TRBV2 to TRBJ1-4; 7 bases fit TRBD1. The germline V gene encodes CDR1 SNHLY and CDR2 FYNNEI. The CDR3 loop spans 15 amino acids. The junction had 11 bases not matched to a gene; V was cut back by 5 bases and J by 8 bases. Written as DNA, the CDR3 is TGTGCCAGCAGTCCCGGGGGGACAGTAAAGGAAAAACTGTTTTTT. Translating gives CASSPGGTVKEKLFF.

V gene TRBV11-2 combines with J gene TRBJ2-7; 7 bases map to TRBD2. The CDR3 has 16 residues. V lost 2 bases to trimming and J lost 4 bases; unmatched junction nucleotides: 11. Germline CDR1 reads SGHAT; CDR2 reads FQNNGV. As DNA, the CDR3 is TGTGCCAGCAGCTTATCTGCCTCGCCGGGGGGTTACGAGCAGTACTTC. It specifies CASSLSASPGGYEQYF.

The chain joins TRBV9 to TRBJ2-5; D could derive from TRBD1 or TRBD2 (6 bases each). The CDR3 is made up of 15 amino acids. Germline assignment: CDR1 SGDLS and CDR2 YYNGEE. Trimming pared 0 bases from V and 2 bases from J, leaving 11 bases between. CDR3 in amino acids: CASSVGGGQQETQYF. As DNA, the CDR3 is TGTGCCAGCAGCGTAGGAGGGGGGCAGCAAGAGACCCAGTACTTC.

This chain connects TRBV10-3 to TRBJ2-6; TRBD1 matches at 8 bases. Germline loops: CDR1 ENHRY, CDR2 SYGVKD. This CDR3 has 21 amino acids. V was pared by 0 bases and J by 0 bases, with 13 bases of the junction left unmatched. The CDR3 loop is CAISESGVRKQGDSGANVLTF. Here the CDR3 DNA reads TGTGCCATCAGTGAGTCTGGAGTTAGGAAACAGGGGGACTCTGGGGCCAACGTCCTGACTTTC.

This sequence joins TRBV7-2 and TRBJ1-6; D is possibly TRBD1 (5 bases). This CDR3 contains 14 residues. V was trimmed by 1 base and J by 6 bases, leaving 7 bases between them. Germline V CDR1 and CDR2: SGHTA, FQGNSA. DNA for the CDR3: TGTGCCAGCAGCTTAGTCGGGGGTAATTCACCCCTCCACTTT. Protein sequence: CASSLVGGNSPLHF. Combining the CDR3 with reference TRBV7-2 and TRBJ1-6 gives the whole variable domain GAGVSQSPSNKVTEKGKDVELRCDPISGHTALYWYRQSLGQGLEFLIYFQGNSAPDKSGLPSDRFSAERTGGSVSTLTIQRTQQEDSAVYLCASSLVGGNSPLHFGNGTRLTVT.

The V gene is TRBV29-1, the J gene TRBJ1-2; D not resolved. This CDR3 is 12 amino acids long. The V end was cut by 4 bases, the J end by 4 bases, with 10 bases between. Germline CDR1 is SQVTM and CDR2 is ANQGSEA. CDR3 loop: CSVVSEFYGYTF. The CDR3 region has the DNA TGCAGCGTTGTAAGCGAGTTCTATGGCTACACCTTC.

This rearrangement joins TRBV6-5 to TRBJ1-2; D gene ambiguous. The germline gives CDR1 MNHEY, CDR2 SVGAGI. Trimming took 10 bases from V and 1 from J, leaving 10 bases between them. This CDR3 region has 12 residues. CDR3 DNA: TGTGCCACGCGGCGCGGTAACTATGGCTACACCTTC. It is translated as CATRRGNYGYTF.

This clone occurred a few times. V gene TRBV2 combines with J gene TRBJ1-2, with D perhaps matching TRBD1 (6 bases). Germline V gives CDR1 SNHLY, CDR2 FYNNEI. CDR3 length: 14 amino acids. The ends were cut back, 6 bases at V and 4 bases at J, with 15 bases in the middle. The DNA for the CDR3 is TGTGCCAGCAGGGAACAGGGTGGAGGCTATGGCTACACCTTC. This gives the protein CASREQGGGYGYTF.